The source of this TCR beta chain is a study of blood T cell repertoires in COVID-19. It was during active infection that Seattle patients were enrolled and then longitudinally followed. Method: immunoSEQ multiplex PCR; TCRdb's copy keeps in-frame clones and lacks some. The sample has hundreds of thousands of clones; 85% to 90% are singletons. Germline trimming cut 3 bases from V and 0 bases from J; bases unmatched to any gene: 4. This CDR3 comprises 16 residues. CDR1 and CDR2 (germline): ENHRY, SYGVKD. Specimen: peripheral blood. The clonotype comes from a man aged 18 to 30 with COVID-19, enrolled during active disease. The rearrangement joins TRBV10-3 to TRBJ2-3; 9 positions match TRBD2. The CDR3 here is CAISDLSGGSTDTQYF. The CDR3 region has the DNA TGTGCCATCAGTGATTTAAGCGGGGGGAGCACAGATACGCAGTATTTT.